This entry is about one TCR beta chain. A single count supports this clone. The antigen it binds to is not known. Base qualities were left out, and no much larger clone turns up one base away. For this chain, trimming is 5 bases at the V end and 6 bases at the J end, and the number of junction bases without a gene match is 11. The CDR3 numbers 16 residues from cysteine through phenylalanine. Only the CDR3 DNA stays, 48 bases, in frame from base 1. CDR1 is given as PRHDT and CDR2 as FYEKMQ, both from the germline V gene (reference sequence). The CDR3 regions of human TCRbeta chains were analyzed by immunosequencing. As for the original processing: Repertoire TCRs were matched against a reference library of SARS-CoV-2-specific TCRs generated with the MIRA antigen-specificity platform. Breadth was defined as the fraction of unique TCRs that were SARS-CoV-2-associated. Depth was defined as the fraction of total T cells that were SARS-CoV-2-associated. Using the MIRA data, each spike-specific TCR was mapped to the spike region that the TCR reacts to and placed in a CD4 or CD8 class. Log10-transformed breadth and depth values were compared by one-way ANOVA with Sidak's multiple comparisons tests. The clones in this table, taken by TCRdb from immuneACCESS, are in-frame only. Not every clone is retained; where verified, under half of the shortfall comes from an unresolved V gene, and the cause of the rest is unknown. V, J and clone size reflect that table, while D and trimming were determined from the DNA. The sample contains 140,000 to 150,000 clones, 80% to 95% of them found a single time. The ten largest clones add up to about 3.8% of the sample.

The sample's time point label, decoded: baseline before first vaccination. The vaccinee samples were drawn from two UK trials, COV001 and COV002, one of which was a single-blind randomized controlled phase 2/3 trial testing AZD1222 (ChAdOx1 nCoV-19) in healthy adults. For TCRbeta chain sequencing, PBMC samples were collected from trial participants at day 0 and at day 28 after the second dose. The sample originates from a study of T cell responses to AZD1222 COVID-19 vaccine (dated by TCRdb to 2020 to 2022). At the level of the whole study: AZD1222 recipients given second doses at about 4 weeks or at about 12 weeks were pooled, since spike-specific TCR depth and breadth were not found to differ between the two schedules. Trial participants were enrolled into age subgroups of 18-55, 56-69 and 70-plus years, which contained about 150, 28 and 57 TCR-sequenced participants, respectively. A total of more than 230 trial participants underwent TCR sequencing, of whom approximately 200 had received two doses of AZD1222 and 26 had received two doses of the MenACWY control vaccine.

What the work shows at the level of the full study, not this receptor alone: CD4 TCRs associated with the vaccine covered the entire spike protein, and the dominant responses were in regions 160-218 and 743-854. Conclusions about previously exposed vaccinees are limited, since just a handful of AZD1222 recipients were seropositive for SARS-CoV-2 at baseline. Participants were mostly white British and included more females than males, and it was suggested by the authors that clonal diversity may have been underestimated. After two AZD1222 doses, both the breadth and the depth of spike-specific TCRs were significantly higher than at day 0 and than in MenACWY recipients. Because no day 14 peak-response samples were available, the repertoires could be characterized only after the peak T cell response. The 56-69-year group was small, and its depth increase did not reach significance, likely because of low power. Nearly half of unique spike-specific TCRs reportedly recognized epitopes outside regions mutated in the B.1.351 and B.1.1.7 variants.

Recombination joined TRBV13 with TRBJ2-1, with 9 bases in between that match TRBD2. Sequenced here: peripheral blood, sampled on day 0 of AZD1222 vaccination. The TCR was taken from an adult in good health. Here the CDR3 is given as CASSHSPGTSSNEQFF. The base sequence is TGTGCCAGCAGCCACTCACCCGGGACTAGCAGCAATGAGCAGTTCTTC.